This TCR beta chain was obtained from a study of PD-1 blockade in classical Hodgkin lymphoma. Study observations and caveats: Sources of repertoire differences remain undefined, possibly disease activity or prior therapy. Baseline TCR diversity was reportedly lower in newly diagnosed patients than in healthy donors. It was reported as lower still in relapsed/refractory patients.

Here immunoSEQ multiplex PCR was the method, and the copy in TCRdb shows in-frame clones only, minus some. Among around 50,000 clones, approximately 90% were seen once, and the ten largest hold 4.9%. Trimming pared 3 bases from V and 3 bases from J, leaving 9 bases between. The length of the CDR3 is 13 residues. The germline V gene has CDR1 KGHSH and CDR2 LQKENI. For this clone: No antigen is known for it.

Time point in this sample: newly diagnosed, previously untreated cHL patient sample. Comparison came from newly diagnosed, untreated classical Hodgkin lymphoma PBMCs. Sequencing was done on a sample of peripheral blood mononuclear cells (PBMCs). The sequence came from a human donor with classical Hodgkin lymphoma. The genes are TRBV18 and TRBJ2-7; D gene unclear. The CDR3 DNA sequence: TGTGCCAGCTCACCTAAGGAGATCTACGAGCAGTACTTC. Translating gives CASSPKEIYEQYF.